This is a list of T cell receptor beta chains from one sample in a study of PD-1 blockade in mismatch repair-deficient tumors. Sequenced by immunoSEQ multiplex PCR; TCRdb stores in-frame clones only, minus some. The repertoire holds tens of thousands of clones, more than 75% seen once, with more than 2.5% in the top ten. This specimen consisted of peripheral blood, obtained 4 weeks after starting pembrolizumab. Source of these receptors: an adult with mismatch repair-deficient cancer. Each CDR3 is given with its conserved first and last residue. The order of the fields is D gene, J gene, clone size, V gene, CDR3 protein, CDR3 DNA. A D gene is named only where the DNA matches it firmly. Clone size is not always given. Where it is, it says once, few, many or a class for expanded clones.

TRBD2 | TRBJ2-5 | - | TRBV2 | CASSLLPGGGETQYF | TGTGCCAGCAGTCTATTACCGGGAGGGGGGGAGACCCAGTACTTC
TRBD1 | TRBJ1-2 | - | TRBV6-5 | CASSGQGGYTF | TGTGCCAGCAGCGGACAGGGTGGCTACACCTTC
- | TRBJ1-5 | - | TRBV7-8 | CASSLEGRGWGSNQPQHF | TGTGCCAGCAGCTTAGAGGGTAGGGGGTGGGGGAGCAATCAGCCCCAGCATTTT
- | TRBJ2-2 | few | TRBV30 | CAWSGLAHGELFF | TGTGCCTGGAGTGGGTTAGCTCACGGGGAGCTGTTTTTT
- | TRBJ1-3 | - | TRBV9 | CASSMLQAGNTIYF | TGTGCCAGCAGCATGCTCCAGGCGGGAAACACCATATATTTT
TRBD1 | TRBJ1-2 | - | TRBV19 | CASSSTGANYGYTF | TGTGCCAGTAGTTCGACAGGGGCTAACTATGGCTACACCTTC
TRBD2 | TRBJ2-7 | - | TRBV29-1 | CSVGTSGPYEQYF | TGCAGCGTTGGGACTAGCGGGCCCTACGAGCAGTACTTC
TRBD2 | TRBJ2-1 | - | TRBV7-2 | CASSPSGLAEQFF | TGTGCCAGCAGCCCGAGCGGACTAGCGGAGCAGTTCTTC
TRBD2 | TRBJ2-3 | - | TRBV11-3 | CASSTSLAGGTDTQYF | TGTGCCAGCAGCACGTCACTAGCGGGAGGCACAGATACGCAGTATTTT
TRBD1 | TRBJ1-5 | - | TRBV18 | CASSSTGNNQPQHF | TGTGCCAGCTCGTCGACAGGGAACAATCAGCCCCAGCATTTT
TRBD1 | TRBJ1-1 | - | TRBV7-3 | CASSLRGGTGHLNTEAFF | TGTGCCAGCAGCTTAAGGGGAGGGACAGGGCACTTGAACACTGAAGCTTTCTTT
TRBD1 | TRBJ1-5 | once | TRBV6-5 | CASSRQGYQPQHF | TGTGCCAGCAGCAGACAGGGTTATCAGCCCCAGCATTTT
TRBD1 | TRBJ2-3 | - | TRBV30 | CAWSTGTGGFLGDTQYF | TGTGCCTGGAGTACCGGGACAGGGGGCTTTCTTGGGGATACGCAGTATTTT
- | TRBJ2-2 | few | TRBV6-1 | CASSESMSGELFF | TGTGCCAGCAGTGAAAGTATGAGCGGGGAGCTGTTTTTT
TRBD2 | TRBJ2-7 | - | TRBV5-5 | CASSPTSGLYEQYF | TGTGCCAGCAGCCCGACTAGCGGGCTCTACGAGCAGTACTTC
- | TRBJ2-7 | - | TRBV4-2 | CASSQVIGLYEQYF | TGTGCCAGCAGCCAAGTTATCGGCCTCTACGAGCAGTACTTC
- | TRBJ1-2 | - | TRBV5-1 | CASSLNDQSYGYTF | TGCGCCAGCAGCTTGAACGACCAAAGCTATGGCTACACCTTC
- | TRBJ1-1 | - | TRBV11-2 | CASSLSGGGGTEAFF | TGTGCCAGCAGCTTAAGTGGAGGGGGTGGCACTGAAGCTTTCTTT
- | TRBJ2-7 | once | TRBV9 | CASSPDSFYEQYF | TGTGCCAGCAGCCCGGACTCTTTCTACGAGCAGTACTTC
- | TRBJ1-1 | - | TRBV5-4 | CASSQGLRDLSEAFF | TGCGCCAGCAGCCAAGGCCTTAGGGACTTATCTGAAGCTTTCTTT
- | TRBJ2-7 | once | TRBV6-6 | CASSYSFRFYEQYF | TGTGCCAGCAGTTACTCGTTTCGGTTCTACGAGCAGTACTTC
- | TRBJ1-1 | - | TRBV7-6 | CASSLAWARGRSTEAFF | TGTGCCAGCAGCTTAGCGTGGGCCCGCGGGAGATCCACTGAAGCTTTCTTT
- | TRBJ1-4 | once | TRBV6-5 | CASSQGGEKLFF | TGTGCCAGCAGTCAGGGTGGTGAAAAACTGTTTTTT
- | TRBJ2-5 | - | TRBV6-1 | CASSEFLETQYF | TGTGCCAGCAGTGAATTTTTAGAGACCCAGTACTTC
- | TRBJ1-5 | - | TRBV7-9 | CASSLNGHQPQHF | TGTGCCAGCAGCTTAAACGGCCATCAGCCCCAGCATTTT
TRBD2 | TRBJ2-2 | - | TRBV5-1 | CASSFRAGDGELFF | TGCGCCAGCAGCTTTCGAGCGGGAGACGGGGAGCTGTTTTTT
TRBD1 | TRBJ2-3 | medium-sized | TRBV6-6 | CASSKTGMSTDTQYF | TGTGCCAGCAGTAAGACAGGGATGAGCACAGATACGCAGTATTTT
- | TRBJ1-5 | once | TRBV21-1 | CASSTGQTEQPQHF | TGTGCCAGCAGTACGGGACAGACGGAGCAGCCCCAGCATTTT
- | TRBJ1-3 | - | TRBV5-6 | CASSLVGSGNTIYF | TGTGCCAGCAGCTTGGTGGGTTCTGGAAACACCATATATTTT
- | TRBJ2-5 | - | TRBV2 | CASRSQGIGETQYF | TGTGCCAGCAGGTCGCAAGGGATCGGGGAGACCCAGTACTTC
TRBD2 | TRBJ2-1 | few | TRBV18 | CASSPPVTSGSGAYNEQFF | TGTGCCAGCTCACCACCGGTGACTAGCGGGAGTGGGGCCTACAATGAGCAGTTCTTC
- | TRBJ2-7 | - | TRBV7-8 | CASSLVRRGLSYEQYF | TGTGCCAGCAGCTTAGTCCGCCGGGGGTTATCCTACGAGCAGTACTTC
TRBD1 | TRBJ1-4 | - | TRBV4-3 | CASSQGDRDYEKLFF | TGCGCCAGCAGCCAAGGGGACAGAGATTATGAAAAACTGTTTTTT
- | TRBJ2-7 | - | TRBV28 | CASSTLTGQYF | TGTGCCAGCAGTACGCTTACCGGGCAGTACTTC
- | TRBJ1-1 | - | TRBV5-1 | CASSLDWGDEAFF | TGCGCCAGCAGCTTGGACTGGGGCGATGAAGCTTTCTTT
- | TRBJ2-3 | - | TRBV7-9 | CASSLPTGYTDTQYF | TGTGCCAGCAGCTTACCGACAGGCTACACAGATACGCAGTATTTT
TRBD1 | TRBJ2-7 | - | TRBV2 | CASSDGQGPYEQYF | TGTGCCAGCAGTGACGGACAGGGACCCTACGAGCAGTACTTC
- | TRBJ2-1 | - | TRBV10-3 | CAISDPSGRAGYNEQFF | TGTGCCATCAGTGATCCTTCCGGGAGAGCGGGCTACAATGAGCAGTTCTTC
TRBD1 | TRBJ1-5 | - | TRBV28 | CASSAGTGGNQPQHF | TGTGCCAGCAGCGCCGGGACAGGGGGCAATCAGCCCCAGCATTTT
- | TRBJ2-1 | - | TRBV7-7 | CASSPAAENNEQFF | TGTGCTAGCAGCCCGGCGGCGGAGAACAATGAGCAGTTCTTC
- | TRBJ1-2 | - | TRBV7-7 | CASSLGIQGYGYTF | TGTGCTAGCAGCTTAGGGATTCAGGGCTATGGCTACACCTTC
- | TRBJ1-1 | - | TRBV5-6 | CASSLPGPNTEAFF | TGTGCCAGCAGCTTGCCGGGGCCGAACACTGAAGCTTTCTTT
- | TRBJ1-1 | - | TRBV6-5 | CASSYTGRDTEAFF | TGTGCCAGCAGTTACACGGGGCGCGATACTGAAGCTTTCTTT
- | TRBJ1-5 | - | TRBV5-8 | CASSLGRNQPQHF | TGTGCCAGCAGCCTCGGTCGCAATCAGCCCCAGCATTTT
- | TRBJ1-1 | - | TRBV5-6 | CASSFGSGGMNTEAFF | TGTGCCAGCAGCTTCGGCTCCGGGGGAATGAACACTGAAGCTTTCTTT
- | TRBJ1-2 | - | TRBV5-8 | CASSFGTHNYGYTF | TGTGCCAGCAGCTTCGGTACACATAACTATGGCTACACCTTC
- | TRBJ1-3 | once | TRBV5-4 | CASSLQSAGGGNTIYF | TGTGCCAGCAGCCTACAATCGGCCGGGGGTGGAAACACCATATATTTT
TRBD1 | TRBJ1-2 | - | TRBV7-2 | CASSLRQGLGENYGYTF | TGTGCCAGCAGCTTACGACAGGGGTTGGGCGAAAACTATGGCTACACCTTC
- | TRBJ1-5 | - | TRBV6-5 | CASSSYSNQPQHF | TGTGCCAGCAGTTCCTATAGCAATCAGCCCCAGCATTTT
- | TRBJ1-1 | - | TRBV30 | CAWSFTNTEAFF | TGTGCCTGGAGTTTTACGAACACTGAAGCTTTCTTT
TRBD2 | TRBJ2-1 | - | TRBV19 | CASSMKVAGVYEQFF | TGTGCCAGTAGTATGAAGGTAGCGGGAGTATATGAGCAGTTCTTC
TRBD2 | TRBJ2-1 | - | TRBV5-1 | CASSLPSLAGYNEQFF | TGCGCCAGCAGCTTGCCGTCGCTAGCGGGATACAATGAGCAGTTCTTC
- | TRBJ2-1 | - | TRBV15 | CATTPGGGSYNEQFF | TGTGCCACCACCCCCGGAGGTGGCTCCTACAATGAGCAGTTCTTC
- | TRBJ2-5 | few | TRBV5-4 | CASSSTRQEETQYF | TGTGCCAGCAGCTCAACTAGACAGGAAGAGACCCAGTACTTC